Sequencing of this T cell receptor (beta chain) was carried out in a study of cytomegalovirus exposure and HLA in healthy donors (dated by TCRdb to about 2017). Broadly, across the study: According to an earlier analysis of several hundred of the donors, some 170 million T cells yielded roughly 100 million unique TCR beta sequences and more than 250 Gb of sequence data. On average, roughly 200,000 unique TCR beta nucleotide sequences were sequenced per donor among 398 genotyped donors of the cohort, with roughly 18% of those sequences being non-productive. Along with the approximately 700-subject first cohort, a separate validation cohort of around 120 different subjects was used. The study aimed to test whether signatures of past pathogen exposure could be identified by cataloging public T cell receptors. The study used immunosequencing to profile the T cell repertoires of under 700 subjects and linked those repertoires to cytomegalovirus serostatus. Rather than using new phenotypic data, the later analysis identified candidate immune exposures from TCR beta sequences and from how often those sequences occurred across donors. High-throughput TCR immunosequencing, statistical association of individual TCRs with disease status, and machine learning were combined to predict cytomegalovirus infection status. An early release that covered about 600 HLA-typed donors contained about 290 gigabases of sequencing data and 65 million to 100 million unique TCR sequences. A later analysis re-examined previously published TCR beta repertoires from about 670 donors and added high-resolution HLA genotyping to investigate patterns of TCR occurrence. Donor age, sex, ethnicity and CMV serostatus were compiled alongside the repertoire data. HLA typing covered class I and class II loci at four-digit resolution. Typing coverage varied by locus: 629-630 donors for A, B, C, DRB1 and DQB1; approximately 520 for DQA1; more than 600 for DPA1; about 450 for DPB1. An earlier analysis of about 620 of the donors applied high-throughput TCR beta sequencing to assess whether each TCR beta V gene segment acted as functional or pseudogenic. The genetic ancestry cluster associated with self-reported Caucasian donors included 81% of the roughly 390 genotyped donors. All discovery cohort repertoires had been generated using a single sequencing platform. In a later genetic analysis, genome-wide SNP genotypes for about 60% of the 666 donors were used, and that subset was treated as a discovery cohort. Four or five DR-DQ haplotypes were handled as single units for association and clustering because linkage in the cohort was strong.

In regard to this clone: Its binding antigen is unknown. No base qualities exist here, and no much larger clone lies one base off it.

Results and caveats for the whole study, not just this receptor: Linkage disequilibrium might explain the correlated functional status among segregating V segments, but an unknown experimental factor could not be ruled out. The study listed around 160 TCR beta chains as associated with cytomegalovirus. When HLA alleles, especially DR and DQ, strongly co-occurred, attributing TCR associations to individual alleles was difficult. An earlier analysis of some 590 of the donors showed that most TCR beta V segments appeared in productive rearrangements either about 87% or about 30% of the time, which broadly matched IMGT annotations. A later genetic analysis associated a missense DCLRE1C variant with V-gene and J-gene trimming of TCR beta chains, and an independent cohort replicated the association. A later analysis associated about 17,000 TCR beta sequences with specific HLA alleles at a false discovery rate of 0.05. Most TCR sequences were observed very rarely across donors, whereas some public TCRs were present in many individuals. A later analysis found that TCR association rates varied across HLA loci, with DRB1 alleles showing the most associated TCRs and HLA-C alleles the fewest. According to a later genetic analysis, donors in an Asian-associated ancestry cluster had fewer N-insertions in productive TCRs than the roughly 700-donor mean. The cohort was sequenced for TCR beta chains only, and without alpha or paired-chain data the features that could be detected were limited. A later analysis reported that several top co-occurrence clusters appeared linked to parvovirus B19, influenza, CMV and Epstein-Barr virus. Because HLA typing was missing for some donors at each locus, association tests included only the typed subset. A further reported finding was that TCR beta sequences accurately predicted the HLA-A and HLA-B alleles for most subjects in the first cohort. A later analysis found that HLA-associated TCR beta chains were more clonally expanded and had lower generation probabilities than equally common non-associated chains. The classifier was reported to diagnose cytomegalovirus status with high specificity and sensitivity in both the original and validation cohorts. The earlier analysis of some 560 of the donors excluded some 15 rarely observed V segments, including chromosome 9 orphons, because counts were too low. The sequencing pipeline was judged likely to have produced a cluster of highly shared sequence variants as a technical artifact. Most CMV-associated TCR beta chains appeared to be HLA-restricted in a later analysis, and the HLA associations seemed to be driven largely by CMV exposure. In vitro tests confirmed that a few of the cytomegalovirus-associated TCR beta chains recognize cytomegalovirus antigens. Sequencing depth was assumed to be roughly uniform across donors in the presence/absence analyses, though that assumption may not hold. For the cohort, immune exposure information was limited to CMV serostatus. Some IMGT-functional V segments, including TRBV6-2 and TRBV6-3, could not be distinguished by the 87-base-pair reads and were therefore excluded. According to the authors, the approach could potentially be generalized to other disease states and immunological phenotypes.

Library method: the immunoSEQ multiplex PCR assay. A mixture of 60 forward primers for TCR Vbeta segments and 13 reverse primers for TCR Jbeta segments was used in the multiplex PCR. Amplification of the CDR3 region of rearranged TCR beta genes was performed with a multiplex PCR assay on genomic DNA. Amplified TCR beta libraries were sequenced as 87-base-pair reads on the Illumina HiSeq System. The study's processing was this. A later analysis counted 65 million to 90 million unique TCR beta chains across the 650 to 700 repertoires, and some 11 million of these chains were shared by at least two donors. Raw reads were error-corrected and collapsed into unique sequences with a nearest-neighbor algorithm that merged closely related sequences to remove PCR and sequencing errors. CDR3 sequences were aligned to IMGT reference sequences to assign V, D and J gene segments. For a sequence to be retained, a match of at least six nucleotides was required to both a V gene segment and a J gene segment. A rearrangement counted as productive if the CDR3 had no stop codons and remained in frame with V and J, and every other rearrangement counted as non-productive. Following IMGT convention, CDR3 was defined as the stretch from the second conserved V-encoded cysteine up to the conserved J-encoded phenylalanine. Sequences without an unambiguous match to a single V gene segment were excluded from the earlier analysis of over 500 of the donors. In an earlier analysis of 587 of the donors, V segments were called functional above 56.7% productive rearrangements and were called segregating when the between-donor standard deviation exceeded 5%. To diagnose cytomegalovirus status from the catalog of TCR beta chain sequences, a statistical classification framework was built. In a later analysis, TCR nucleotide sequences were compared against IMGT/GENE-DB human TR gene sequences so that V and J genes could be assigned. In a later analysis, CDR3 sequences and most-parsimonious VDJ recombination scenarios were assigned using the TCRdist pipeline. In a later analysis, each TCR beta chain was defined by its CDR3 amino acid sequence together with its V-gene family, and reads lacking a unique V-gene family were excluded. To address suspected cross-contamination and a sequencing artifact, a later analysis removed 550 to 750 highly shared, low-generation-probability nucleotide sequences. In a later analysis, a clonal expansion index for each public chain was calculated from normalized within-repertoire ranks of inferred template counts. A later analysis computed generation probabilities with a VDJ recombination model fitted to out-of-frame rearrangements, and checked the results against IGoR. In a later analysis, hypergeometric tests were used to score TCR-TCR, TCR-HLA and TCR-CMV co-occurrence, with a repertoire-size bias correction applied to TCR pairs. False discovery rates were estimated in a later analysis by permuting HLA or CMV assignments 20 times. In a later analysis, co-occurring TCRs were grouped with DBSCAN, and TCRdist sequence similarity was added when clustering was performed within HLA-allele-positive subsets. Repertoires with fewer than 30,000 or more than 120,000 public chains, plus five repertoires with anomalous nucleotide sharing, were excluded from co-occurrence clustering. TCRdb took over this immuneACCESS table, retaining in-frame rearrangements with V and J assigned. Such tables are incomplete; in checked studies, under half of the missing clones stem from an unresolved V gene, and the remainder is unexplained. The DNA was the basis for D and trimming; V, J and clone size are from that table. In this sample the table shows around 190,000 clones, roughly four fifths of which occur a single time. Approximately 2% of the sample is in the top ten clones.

The cohort consisted of more than 650 healthy bone marrow donors. All cohort members were sampled while nominally healthy, although unrecorded immune exposures were likely present. The donor tested CMV seronegative, placing the donor among the 350 or so seronegative members of the cohort. Each donor provided a peripheral blood sample, and peripheral blood mononuclear cells were used for TCR beta sequencing. The Qiagen DNeasy Blood Extraction Kit was used to extract genomic DNA from the blood cell samples. The CDR3 runs 17 residues from the cysteine to the phenylalanine. Only the CDR3 DNA is retained, 51 bases long and in frame from the first base. Trimming accounts for 6 bases at V and 0 bases at J, while the number of junction bases matched to no gene is 11. According to the germline V gene, CDR1 reads MDHEN and CDR2 reads SYDVKM.

The sequence was obtained from a man in his thirties or forties in good health and CMV-seronegative. In this chain, TRBV28 is recombined with TRBJ2-5; TRBD2 aligns with 9 central bases. Input material: PBMCs. At the DNA level, the sequence is TGTGCCAGCAGCCCACGACTAGCGGCCCTGTACCAAGAGACCCAGTACTTC. The encoded protein is CASSPRLAALYQETQYF.